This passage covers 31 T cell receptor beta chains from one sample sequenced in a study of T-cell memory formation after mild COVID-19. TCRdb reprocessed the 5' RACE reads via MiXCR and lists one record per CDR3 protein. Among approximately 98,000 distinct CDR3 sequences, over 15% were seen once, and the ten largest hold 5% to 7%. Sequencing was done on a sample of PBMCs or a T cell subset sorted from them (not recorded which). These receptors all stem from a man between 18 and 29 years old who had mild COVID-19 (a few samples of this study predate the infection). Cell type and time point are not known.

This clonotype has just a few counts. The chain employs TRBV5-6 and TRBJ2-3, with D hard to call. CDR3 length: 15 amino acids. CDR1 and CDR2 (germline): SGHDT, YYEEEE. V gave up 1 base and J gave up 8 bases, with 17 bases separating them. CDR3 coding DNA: TGTGCCAGCAGCTTGCGAGTGTCGCCTGTGGCTACGCAGTATTTT. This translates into CASSLRVSPVATQYF.

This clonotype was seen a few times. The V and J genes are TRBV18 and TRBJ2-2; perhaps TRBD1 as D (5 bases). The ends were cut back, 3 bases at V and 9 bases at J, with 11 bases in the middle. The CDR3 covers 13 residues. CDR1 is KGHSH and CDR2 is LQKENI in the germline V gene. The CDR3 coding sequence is TGTGCCAGCTCACCCTCAGGGAACCGGGAGCTGTTTTTT. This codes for CASSPSGNRELFF.

CDR3 sequence: CASSTSRENTEAFF. The CDR3 DNA reads TGTGCCAGCAGCACTTCCAGGGAGAACACTGAAGCTTTCTTT. The gene calls are TRBV7-2 and TRBJ1-1, with a tentative D call TRBD1 (5 bases). The CDR3 runs 14 residues. The germline V gene encodes CDR1 SGHTA and CDR2 FQGNSA. Trimming removed 5 bases at V and 1 base at J, with 11 bases between.

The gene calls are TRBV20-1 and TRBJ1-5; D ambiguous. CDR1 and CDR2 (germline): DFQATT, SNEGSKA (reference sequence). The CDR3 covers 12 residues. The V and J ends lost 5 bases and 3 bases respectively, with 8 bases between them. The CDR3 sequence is CSAAGINQPQHF. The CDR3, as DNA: TGCAGTGCTGCGGGTATCAATCAGCCCCAGCATTTT.

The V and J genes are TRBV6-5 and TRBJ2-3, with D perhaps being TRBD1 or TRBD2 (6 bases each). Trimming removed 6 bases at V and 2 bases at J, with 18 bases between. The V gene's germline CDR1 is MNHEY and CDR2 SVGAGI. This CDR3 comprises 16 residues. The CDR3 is CASRGLGGPSTDTQYF. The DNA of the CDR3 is TGTGCCAGCAGAGGCTTAGGGGGGCCTTCCACAGATACGCAGTATTTT.

The CDR3 here is CATSDFPNRGTGELFF. CDR3 in DNA: TGTGCCACCAGTGATTTCCCCAACCGAGGAACCGGGGAGCTGTTTTTT. The chain is built from TRBV24-1 and TRBJ2-2, with no clear D. The CDR3 is 16 amino acids. CDR1 and CDR2 from the germline V gene are KGHDR and SFDVKD. V dropped 1 base and J dropped 5 bases, with 13 bases sitting between them.

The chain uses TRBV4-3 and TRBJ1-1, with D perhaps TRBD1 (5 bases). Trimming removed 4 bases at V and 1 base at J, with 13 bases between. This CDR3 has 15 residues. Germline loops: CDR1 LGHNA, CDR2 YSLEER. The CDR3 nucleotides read TGCGCCAGCAGCCCAAGCCTTAGGGGGAACACTGAAGCTTTCTTT. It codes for CASSPSLRGNTEAFF.

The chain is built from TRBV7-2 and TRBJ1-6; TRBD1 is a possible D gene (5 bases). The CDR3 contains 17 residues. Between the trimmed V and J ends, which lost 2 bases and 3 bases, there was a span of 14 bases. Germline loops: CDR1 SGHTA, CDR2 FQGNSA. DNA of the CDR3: TGTGCCAGCAGCTTACCTCAGGGAGTGGTCTATAATTCACCCCTCCACTTT. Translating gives CASSLPQGVVYNSPLHF.

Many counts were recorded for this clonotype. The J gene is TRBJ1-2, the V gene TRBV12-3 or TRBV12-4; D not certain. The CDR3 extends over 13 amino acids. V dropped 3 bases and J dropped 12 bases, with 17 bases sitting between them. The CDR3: CASSLGSDQIHTF. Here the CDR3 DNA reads TGTGCCAGCAGTTTGGGATCAGACCAGATCCACACCTTC.

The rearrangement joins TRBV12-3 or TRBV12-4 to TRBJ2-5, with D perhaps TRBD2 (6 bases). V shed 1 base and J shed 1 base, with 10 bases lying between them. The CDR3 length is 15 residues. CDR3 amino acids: CASSLGAGRQETQYF. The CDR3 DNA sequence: TGTGCCAGCAGTTTAGGTGCGGGGCGCCAAGAGACCCAGTACTTC.

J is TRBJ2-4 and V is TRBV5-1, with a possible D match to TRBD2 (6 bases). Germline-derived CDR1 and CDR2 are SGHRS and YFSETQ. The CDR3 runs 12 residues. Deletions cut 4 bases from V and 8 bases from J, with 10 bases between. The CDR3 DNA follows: TGCGCCAGCAGCCGCCCGGGGGACATTCAGTACTTC. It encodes CASSRPGDIQYF.

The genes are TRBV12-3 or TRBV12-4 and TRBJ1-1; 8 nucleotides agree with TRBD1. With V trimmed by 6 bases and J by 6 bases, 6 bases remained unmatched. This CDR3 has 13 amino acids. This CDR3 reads CASRGQGTSEAFF. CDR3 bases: TGTGCCAGCAGAGGACAGGGAACCTCTGAAGCTTTCTTT.

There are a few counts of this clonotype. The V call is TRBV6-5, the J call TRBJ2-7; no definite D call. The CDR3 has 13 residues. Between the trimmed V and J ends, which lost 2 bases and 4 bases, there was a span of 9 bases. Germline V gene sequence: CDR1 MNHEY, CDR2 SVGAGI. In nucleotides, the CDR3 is TGTGCCAGCAGTTACGACGTGGCTTACGAGCAGTACTTC. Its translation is CASSYDVAYEQYF.

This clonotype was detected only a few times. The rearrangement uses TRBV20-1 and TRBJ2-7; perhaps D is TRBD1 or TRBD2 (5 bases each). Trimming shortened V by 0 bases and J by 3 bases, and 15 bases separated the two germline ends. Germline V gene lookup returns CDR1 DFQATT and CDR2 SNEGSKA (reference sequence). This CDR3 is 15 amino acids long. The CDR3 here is CSARDARLGDYEQYV. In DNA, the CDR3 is TGCAGTGCTAGAGACGCCCGCTTGGGGGACTACGAGCAGTACGTC.

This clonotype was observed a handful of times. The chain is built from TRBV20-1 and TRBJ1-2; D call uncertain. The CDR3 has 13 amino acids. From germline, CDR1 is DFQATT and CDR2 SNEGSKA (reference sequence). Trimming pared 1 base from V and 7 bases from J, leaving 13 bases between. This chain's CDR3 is CSARGDWDSGYTF. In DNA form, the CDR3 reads TGCAGTGCTAGAGGCGACTGGGATTCTGGCTACACCTTC.

The CDR3 nucleotides are TGCAGTGCTAGTGGGGGAAACACTGAAGCTTTCTTT. Residues: CSASGGNTEAFF. J is TRBJ1-1 and V is TRBV20-1, with a tentative D call TRBD1 (5 bases). Germline assignment: CDR1 DFQATT and CDR2 SNEGSKA (reference sequence). The CDR3 runs 12 residues. Trimming shortened V by 3 bases and J by 2 bases, and 7 bases separated the two germline ends.

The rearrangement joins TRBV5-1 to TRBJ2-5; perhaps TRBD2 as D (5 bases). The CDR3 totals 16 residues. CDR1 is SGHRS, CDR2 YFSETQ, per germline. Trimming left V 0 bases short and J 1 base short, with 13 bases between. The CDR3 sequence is CASSLGSIGGQETQYF. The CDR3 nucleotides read TGCGCCAGCAGCTTGGGGTCCATCGGAGGCCAAGAGACCCAGTACTTC.

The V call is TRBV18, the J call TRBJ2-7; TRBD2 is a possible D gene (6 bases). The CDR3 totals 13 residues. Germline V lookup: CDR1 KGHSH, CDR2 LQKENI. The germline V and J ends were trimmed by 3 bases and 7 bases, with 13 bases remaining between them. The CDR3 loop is CASSPWRAGEQYF. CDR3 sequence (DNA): TGTGCCAGCTCACCTTGGAGGGCGGGGGAGCAGTACTTC.

CDR3 DNA sequence: TGTGCCAGCAGTTACTCCCAGGGGGGGCAGCCCCAGCATTTT. Amino acids: CASSYSQGGQPQHF. J is TRBJ1-5 and V is TRBV6-5, with TRBD1 identical over 7 bases. V shed 0 bases, J shed 7 bases, and the junction held 3 bases outside the gene matches. The germline CDR1 and CDR2 sequences are MNHEY and SVGAGI. This CDR3 is 14 amino acids long.

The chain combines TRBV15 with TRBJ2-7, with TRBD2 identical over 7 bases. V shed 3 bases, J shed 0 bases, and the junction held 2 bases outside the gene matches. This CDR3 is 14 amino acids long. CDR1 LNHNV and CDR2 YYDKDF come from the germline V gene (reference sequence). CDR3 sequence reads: CATSRGGDSYEQYF. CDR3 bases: TGTGCCACCAGCAGGGGAGGGGACTCCTACGAGCAGTACTTC.

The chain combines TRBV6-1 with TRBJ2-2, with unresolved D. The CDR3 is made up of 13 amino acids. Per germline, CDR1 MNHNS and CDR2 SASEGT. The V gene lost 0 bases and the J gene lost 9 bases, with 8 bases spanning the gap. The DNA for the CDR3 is TGTGCCAGCAGTGAAGCGTATCGGCGGGAGCTGTTTTTT. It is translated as CASSEAYRRELFF.

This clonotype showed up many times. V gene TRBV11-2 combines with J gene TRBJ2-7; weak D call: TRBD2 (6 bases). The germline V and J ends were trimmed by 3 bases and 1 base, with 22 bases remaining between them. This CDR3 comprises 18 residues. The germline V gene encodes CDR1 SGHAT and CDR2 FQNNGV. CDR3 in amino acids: CASSFSDGGGLWSYEQYV. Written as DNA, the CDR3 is TGTGCCAGCAGCTTTTCGGACGGCGGAGGGTTGTGGTCCTACGAGCAGTACGTC.

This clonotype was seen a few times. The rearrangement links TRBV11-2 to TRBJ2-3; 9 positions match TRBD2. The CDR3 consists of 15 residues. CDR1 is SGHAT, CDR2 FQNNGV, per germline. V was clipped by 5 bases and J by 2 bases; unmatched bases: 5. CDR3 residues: CASSRLAGFTDTQYF. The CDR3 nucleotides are TGTGCCAGCAGCCGCCTAGCGGGGTTCACAGATACGCAGTATTTT.

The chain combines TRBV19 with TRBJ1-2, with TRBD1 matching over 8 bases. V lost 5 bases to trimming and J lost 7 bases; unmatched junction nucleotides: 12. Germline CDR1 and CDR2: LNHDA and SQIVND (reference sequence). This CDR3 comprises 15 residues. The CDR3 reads CASSLQTGAGRGYTF. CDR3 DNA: TGTGCCAGTAGTCTCCAGACAGGGGCCGGGCGTGGCTACACCTTC.

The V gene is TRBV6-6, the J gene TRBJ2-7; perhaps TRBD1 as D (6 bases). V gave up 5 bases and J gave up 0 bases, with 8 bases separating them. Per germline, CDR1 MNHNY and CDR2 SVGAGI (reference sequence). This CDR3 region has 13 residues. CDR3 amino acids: CASSRTDSYEQYV. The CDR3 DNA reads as TGTGCCAGCAGTAGGACAGACTCCTACGAGCAGTACGTC.

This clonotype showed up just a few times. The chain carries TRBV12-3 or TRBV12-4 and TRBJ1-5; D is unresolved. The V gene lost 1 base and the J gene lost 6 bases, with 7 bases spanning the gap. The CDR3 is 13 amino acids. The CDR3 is CASSLEESQPQHF. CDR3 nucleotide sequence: TGTGCCAGCAGTTTAGAGGAGAGTCAGCCCCAGCATTTT.

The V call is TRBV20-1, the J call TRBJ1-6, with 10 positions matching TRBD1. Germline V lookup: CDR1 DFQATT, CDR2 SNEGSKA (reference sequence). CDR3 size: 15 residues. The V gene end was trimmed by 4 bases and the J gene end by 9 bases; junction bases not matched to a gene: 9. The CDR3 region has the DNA TGCAGTGCTACAAAGACCGGGACAGGGGCTTCACCCCTCCACTTT. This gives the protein CSATKTGTGASPLHF.

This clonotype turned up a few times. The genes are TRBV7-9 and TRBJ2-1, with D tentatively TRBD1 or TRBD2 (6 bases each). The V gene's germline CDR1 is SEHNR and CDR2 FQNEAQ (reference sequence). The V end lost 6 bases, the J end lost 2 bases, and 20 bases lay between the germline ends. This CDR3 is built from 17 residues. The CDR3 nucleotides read TGTGCCAGCAGTCGACCCGGGGGCCGCGGGACCTACAATGAGCAGTTCTTC. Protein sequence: CASSRPGGRGTYNEQFF.

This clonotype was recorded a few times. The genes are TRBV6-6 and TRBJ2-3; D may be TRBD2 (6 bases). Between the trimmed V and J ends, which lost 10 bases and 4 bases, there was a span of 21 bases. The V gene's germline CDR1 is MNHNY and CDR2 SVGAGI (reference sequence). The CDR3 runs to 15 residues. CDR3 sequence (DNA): TGTGCCATCGCGCGGGGTTTTTACGGTCCAGATACGCAGTATTTT. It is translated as CAIARGFYGPDTQYF.

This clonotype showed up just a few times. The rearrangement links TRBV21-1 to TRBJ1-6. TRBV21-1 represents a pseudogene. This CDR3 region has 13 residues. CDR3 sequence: CASAGSYNSPLHF. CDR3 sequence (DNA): TGTGCCAGCGCAGGGTCCTATAATTCACCCCTCCACTTT.

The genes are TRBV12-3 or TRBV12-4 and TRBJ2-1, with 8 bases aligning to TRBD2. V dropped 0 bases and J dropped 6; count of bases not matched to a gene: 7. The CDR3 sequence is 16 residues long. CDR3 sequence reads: CASSLARGAGANEQFF. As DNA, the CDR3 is TGTGCCAGCAGTTTAGCGCGGGGGGCGGGGGCCAATGAGCAGTTCTTC.